This T cell receptor beta chain comes out of a study of OX40 agonist ivuxolimab in advanced cancers. As for the study in general: Patients with hepatocellular carcinoma, melanoma, renal cell or head and neck cancer made up the dose-escalation patients.

Using immunoSEQ multiplex PCR, the repertoire was profiled, and TCRdb retains in-frame clones only, with some absent. The sample yields about 25,000 clones, around 73% seen once. The germline V gene has CDR1 MNHNY and CDR2 SVGAGI (reference sequence). This CDR3 contains 15 residues. Trimming stripped 2 bases from V and 14 bases from J, with 24 bases between. This receptor was obtained from an adult with an advanced solid tumor such as melanoma, head and neck, liver or kidney cancer. Specimen: CD4+ or CD8+ T cells sorted from blood, collected in a trial of the OX40 agonist ivuxolimab. This rearrangement joins TRBV6-6 to TRBJ1-1, with a weak D call TRBD1 (6 bases). In nucleotides, the CDR3 is TGTGCCAGCAGTTACCCCGGACAGCACGGGGTGGATAGGTTCTTT. Translation: CASSYPGQHGVDRFF.